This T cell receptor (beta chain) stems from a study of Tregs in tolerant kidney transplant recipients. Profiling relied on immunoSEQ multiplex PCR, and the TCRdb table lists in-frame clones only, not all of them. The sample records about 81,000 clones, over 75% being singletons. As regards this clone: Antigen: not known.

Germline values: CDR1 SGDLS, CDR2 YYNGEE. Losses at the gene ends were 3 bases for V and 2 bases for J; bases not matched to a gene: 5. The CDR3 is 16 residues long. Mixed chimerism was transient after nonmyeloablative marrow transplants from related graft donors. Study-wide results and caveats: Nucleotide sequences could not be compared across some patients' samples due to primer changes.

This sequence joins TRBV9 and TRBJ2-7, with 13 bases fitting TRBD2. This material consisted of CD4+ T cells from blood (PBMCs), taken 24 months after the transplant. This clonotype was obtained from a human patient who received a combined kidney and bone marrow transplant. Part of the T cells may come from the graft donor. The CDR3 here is CASSGPLAGGAYEQYF. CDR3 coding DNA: TGTGCCAGCAGCGGACCACTAGCGGGGGGGGCCTACGAGCAGTACTTC.